The 18 T cell receptor beta chains below come from one sample, sequenced in a study of T cell changes during pregnancy in multiple sclerosis. Only in-frame clones appear in the TCRdb table, and some are missing; sequencing was by immunoSEQ multiplex PCR. Of 95,000 to 110,000 clones in the sample, 92% were seen once. This specimen consisted of peripheral blood, obtained after pregnancy. The receptor set was obtained from a female donor with multiple sclerosis, enrolled in a pregnancy study.

The chain links TRBV6-1 to TRBJ2-1; TRBD2 agrees at 12 bases. Germline CDR1 and CDR2: MNHNS and SASEGT. The CDR3 is 15 residues long. J gave up 8 bases and V 5 bases, and 7 bases lay outside the gene matches. CDR3 sequence (DNA): TGTGCCAGCAGTTCCCTAGCGGGGGGGCCAGATGAGCAGTTCTTC. Its translation: CASSSLAGGPDEQFF.

The chain has TRBV6-4 and TRBJ2-1; 10 bases are a match to TRBD2. J gave up 2 bases and V 8 bases, and 9 bases lay outside the gene matches. Germline V CDR1 and CDR2: MRHNA, SNTAGT. The length of the CDR3 is 16 residues. CDR3 sequence (DNA): TGTGCCAGCGCCATTATCAGCGGGGGGGCCTACAATGAGCAGTTCTTC. This encodes CASAIISGGAYNEQFF.

This chain joins TRBV7-8 and TRBJ2-7; TRBD1 aligns across 7 bases. The CDR3 has 16 residues. V lost 3 bases, J lost 0 bases, and 8 bases stayed unmatched. Germline CDR1 is SGHVS and CDR2 is FQNEAQ. The CDR3 sequence: CASSLTGQRTSYEQYF. The CDR3 coding sequence is TGTGCCAGCAGCTTGACGGGACAGCGGACCTCCTACGAGCAGTACTTC. The whole variable domain, filled in from reference TRBV7-8 and TRBJ2-7, reads GAGVSQSPRYKVAKRGQDVALRCDPISGHVSLFWYQQALGQGPEFLTYFQNEAQLDKSGLPSDRFFAERPEGSVSTLKIQRTQQEDSAVYLCASSLTGQRTSYEQYFGPGTRLTVT.

V is TRBV5-5 and J is TRBJ2-5; 8 bases fit TRBD1. Germline assignment: CDR1 SGHKS and CDR2 YYEKEE (reference sequence). The ends lost 4 bases at V and 2 bases at J; junction bases unmatched: 10. CDR3 length: 16 residues. CDR3 region: CASSPFWTGKQETQYF. In DNA, the CDR3 is TGTGCCAGCAGCCCCTTTTGGACAGGGAAACAAGAGACCCAGTACTTC.

The genes are TRBV4-1 and TRBJ1-5, with TRBD1 identical over 8 bases. The V and J ends lost 3 bases and 8 bases, in that order; junction bases with no gene match: 15. Germline CDR1 is MGHRA and CDR2 is YSYEKL. The CDR3 covers 17 residues. CDR3 in DNA: TGCGCCAGCAGCCAGCAGCCGGGACAGGCGGCTTTTGAGCCCCAGCATTTT. Encoded protein: CASSQQPGQAAFEPQHF.

The chain carries TRBV7-8 and TRBJ1-5, with a tentative D call TRBD1 (6 bases). The ends were cut back, 3 bases at V and 5 bases at J, with 14 bases in the middle. Germline V gene sequence: CDR1 SGHVS, CDR2 FQNEAQ. The CDR3 extends over 15 amino acids. CDR3 DNA: TGTGCCAGCAGCTTCCATCGGACAGATTATCAGCCCCAGCATTTT. Translation: CASSFHRTDYQPQHF. The full variable domain, its missing parts supplied by reference TRBV7-8 and TRBJ1-5, is GAGVSQSPRYKVAKRGQDVALRCDPISGHVSLFWYQQALGQGPEFLTYFQNEAQLDKSGLPSDRFFAERPEGSVSTLKIQRTQQEDSAVYLCASSFHRTDYQPQHFGDGTRLSIL.

This clone appeared a few times. The chain uses TRBV9 and TRBJ1-1; possibly TRBD1 for D (6 bases). This CDR3 has 14 residues. V lost 4 bases to trimming and J lost 1 base, with 11 bases between them. Germline assignment: CDR1 SGDLS and CDR2 YYNGEE. The CDR3 loop is CASSSQTGNTEAFF. In nucleotides, the CDR3 is TGTGCCAGCAGCTCCCAGACAGGGAACACTGAAGCTTTCTTT.

The V and J genes are TRBV5-1 and TRBJ1-1, with 7 bases aligning to TRBD1. This CDR3 contains 16 residues. Germline trimming cut 1 base from V and 0 bases from J; bases unmatched to any gene: 6. From germline, CDR1 is SGHRS and CDR2 YFSETQ. The DNA for the CDR3 is TGCGCCAGCAGCTTGCTTCGCGGGACAGTGAACACTGAAGCTTTCTTT. Its protein product is CASSLLRGTVNTEAFF.

The CDR3 is CASSQTALAKNIQYF. The CDR3 DNA follows: TGTGCCAGCAGCCAGACAGCCTTAGCCAAAAACATTCAGTACTTC. This chain uses TRBV7-9 with TRBJ2-4; tentative D call: TRBD1 (5 bases). This CDR3 is built from 15 residues. Between the trimmed V and J ends, which lost 5 bases and 0 bases, there was a span of 11 bases. Germline-derived CDR1 and CDR2 are SEHNR and FQNEAQ (reference sequence).

The chain employs TRBV4-3 and TRBJ1-1; 9 bases align to TRBD1. The CDR3 is made up of 15 amino acids. Trimming took 0 bases from V and 4 from J; bases not matched to a gene: 3. Germline lookup yields CDR1 LGHNA and CDR2 YSLEER. The CDR3 sequence: CASSQDLGQGTEAFF. CDR3 sequence (DNA): TGCGCCAGCAGCCAAGATCTGGGACAGGGCACTGAAGCTTTCTTT.

The genes are TRBV6-4 and TRBJ2-1, with TRBD2 as a possible D gene (7 bases). The CDR3 runs 15 residues. Trimming removed 5 bases from V and 9 bases from J, with 20 bases in between. The germline CDR1 and CDR2 sequences are MRHNA and SNTAGT. Written as DNA, the CDR3 is TGTGCCAGCAGTCCCGGAATGGGGGGGCCGGGTGAGCAGTTCTTC. This encodes CASSPGMGGPGEQFF.

V usage is TRBV19 and J usage is TRBJ1-1; TRBD1 aligns across 8 bases. Looked up from germline, CDR1 is LNHDA and CDR2 is SQIVND (reference sequence). The CDR3 is made up of 18 amino acids. V lost 6 bases to trimming and J lost 4 bases; unmatched junction nucleotides: 19. CDR3 amino acids: CASRDLTKGRGQGTEAFF. CDR3 nucleotide sequence: TGTGCCAGTAGAGATCTCACCAAGGGCCGCGGACAGGGCACTGAAGCTTTCTTT.

The chain employs TRBV27 and TRBJ2-6; D remains ambiguous. V was clipped by 0 bases and J by 2 bases, with 5 bases between them. Germline CDR1 MNHEY, CDR2 SMNVEV (reference sequence). CDR3 size: 15 residues. Here the CDR3 DNA reads TGTGCCAGCAGTTTATCCCTCGCTGGGGCCAACGTCCTGACTTTC. Translating it yields CASSLSLAGANVLTF.

The chain joins TRBV19 to TRBJ2-7; 7 bases match TRBD2. J was trimmed by 6 bases and V by 6 bases; bases with no gene match: 11. Germline V gives CDR1 LNHDA, CDR2 SQIVND (reference sequence). CDR3 length: 14 amino acids. CDR3 bases: TGTGCCAGTAGCCACGGGAGGCCGAGGGGCGAGCAGTACTTC. It specifies CASSHGRPRGEQYF. Using reference TRBV19 and TRBJ2-7 for the parts outside the CDR3, the full variable domain is DGGITQSPKYLFRKEGQNVTLSCEQNLNHDAMYWYRQDPGQGLRLIYYSQIVNDFQKGDIAEGYSVSREKKESFPLTVTSAQKNPTAFYLCASSHGRPRGEQYFGPGTRLTVT.

J is TRBJ2-3 and V is TRBV5-1; D possibly corresponds to TRBD2 (5 bases). The germline V gene has CDR1 SGHRS and CDR2 YFSETQ. The CDR3 extends over 14 amino acids. V was shortened by 3 bases and J by 3 bases, with 11 bases between the two germline ends. CDR3 region: CASSYIARTDTQYF. The CDR3 DNA is TGCGCCAGCAGCTATATAGCGAGGACAGATACGCAGTATTTT.

This chain links TRBV7-9 with TRBJ2-1; TRBD1 aligns across 9 bases. The CDR3 covers 18 residues. Trimming removed 3 bases from V and 7 bases from J; junction bases left unmatched: 16. Germline lookup yields CDR1 SEHNR and CDR2 FQNEAQ (reference sequence). The CDR3 DNA sequence: TGTGCCAGCAGCTTTCGGGACAGGGCGCGTAGGCCAGCGAATGAGCAGTTCTTC. It codes for CASSFRDRARRPANEQFF. The variable domain in full, with the rest retrieved from reference TRBV7-9 and TRBJ2-1, is DTGVSQNPRHKITKRGQNVTFRCDPISEHNRLYWYRQTLGQGPEFLTYFQNEAQLEKSRLLSDRFSAERPKGSFSTLEIQRTEQGDSAMYLCASSFRDRARRPANEQFFGPGTRLTVL.

J is TRBJ1-2 and V is TRBV5-4; D is unclear. The V end was cut by 2 bases, the J end by 8 bases, with 7 bases between. Germline CDR1 is SGHNT and CDR2 is YYREEE (reference sequence). CDR3 length: 11 amino acids. CDR3 nucleotides: TGTGCCAGCAGCTTCGGGAAAGGCTACACCTTC. Translated, it gives CASSFGKGYTF.

V usage is TRBV5-5 and J usage is TRBJ1-3; TRBD1 matches 8 bases. CDR1 SGHKS and CDR2 YYEKEE come from the germline V gene (reference sequence). The CDR3 length is 17 residues. The ends lost 0 bases at V and 2 bases at J; junction bases unmatched: 7. The CDR3 sequence is CASSLVIWTGTGNTIYF. CDR3 bases: TGTGCCAGCAGCTTGGTAATTTGGACAGGGACTGGAAACACCATATATTTT.